This TCR beta chain was sequenced during a study of blood T cell repertoires in COVID-19. Study-wide context: Acute and convalescent COVID-19 specimens originated in the United States, Italy and Spain.

Using immunoSEQ multiplex PCR, the repertoire was profiled, and TCRdb retains in-frame clones only, with some absent. The sample records about 58,000 clones, around nine tenths being singletons. About this clone itself: Other DNA sequences in this sample translate to the same CDR3.

The germline V and J ends were trimmed by 1 base and 1 base, with 7 bases remaining between them. Germline CDR1 MDHEN, CDR2 SYDVKM. CDR3 length: 14 residues. The TCR sequence derives from a woman in her 70s with active COVID-19. The chain has TRBV28 and TRBJ1-2, with no clear D. Sequencing was carried out using peripheral blood. CDR3 sequence: CASSLSGFNYGYTF. CDR3 DNA: TGTGCCAGCAGTTTATCGGGGTTTAACTATGGCTACACCTTC.